This is a list of T cell receptor beta chains from one sample in a study of T cell clones after liver transplantation. The method was immunoSEQ multiplex PCR; TCRdb's version includes in-frame clones alone and lacks a portion of them. This table holds 65,000 to 80,000 clones, 80% found once. Material: CD4+ T cells from blood, obtained before liver transplant. These receptors all come from a human donor who received a liver transplant. Each CDR3 is given with its conserved first and last residue. D genes are given only for firm matches. Expanded clones get a size class; other rows say once, few or many, or leave the size out.

TRBV28	-	TRBJ1-2	-	TGTGCCAGCAGTTTTACCGGGCGGGATGGCTACACCTTC	CASSFTGRDGYTF
TRBV30	TRBD1	TRBJ1-2	few	TGTGCCACCGCTCCAGGGCGACAGGGTGGCTACACCTTC	CATAPGRQGGYTF
TRBV7-2	-	TRBJ2-7	-	TGTGCCAGCAGCGCTCGGACTGCCCCCTACGAGCAGTACTTC	CASSARTAPYEQYF
TRBV6-5	-	TRBJ1-1	-	TGTGCCAGCAGTGCAGGGACTTCGAACACTGAAGCTTTCTTT	CASSAGTSNTEAFF
TRBV5-8	-	TRBJ2-2	-	TGTGCCAGCAGCTCGATTAAAAGACAGAACACCGGGGAGCTGTTTTTT	CASSSIKRQNTGELFF
TRBV2	TRBD1	TRBJ2-7	many	TGTGCCAGCAGTGGGACAGGGGGCCTCTACGAGCAGTACTTC	CASSGTGGLYEQYF
TRBV10-2	-	TRBJ2-3	-	TGCGCCAGCAGTCCCACCGCGGGAGATACGCAGTATTTT	CASSPTAGDTQYF
TRBV7-2	-	TRBJ1-2	-	TGTGCCAGCAGCTTACGGACGGTAGCTAACTATGGCTACACCTTC	CASSLRTVANYGYTF
TRBV18	-	TRBJ1-5	-	TGTGCCAGCTCACCACCTGACAGTGTCAGCAATCAGCCCCAGCATTTT	CASSPPDSVSNQPQHF
TRBV9	TRBD2	TRBJ2-5	once	TGTGCCAGCAGCGTAGCGGGTATAGCGGGTGGAGGGGAGACCCAGTACTTC	CASSVAGIAGGGETQYF
TRBV18	-	TRBJ1-4	-	TGTGCCAGCTCACCACCCGGGTCAACAACTAATGAAAAACTGTTTTTT	CASSPPGSTTNEKLFF
TRBV5-1	-	TRBJ1-5	-	TGCGCCAGCAGCCCCATCGGGGGGGCAGGTCAGCCCCAGCATTTT	CASSPIGGAGQPQHF
TRBV6-6	-	TRBJ1-1	-	TGTGCCAGCAGTTACCAGGGGCGAGGCACTGAAGCTTTCTTT	CASSYQGRGTEAFF
TRBV10-3	-	TRBJ2-5	-	TGTGCCACCGGTTCGGACCAAGAGACCCAGTACTTC	CATGSDQETQYF
TRBV15	TRBD1	TRBJ1-2	few	TGTGCCACCAGCAGAGAGGGGGACAGGGGTCACTATGGCTACACCTTC	CATSREGDRGHYGYTF
TRBV5-5	TRBD1	TRBJ2-1	-	TGTGCCAGCAGCTTGACCGGGACAGGGATAGAGCAGTTCTTC	CASSLTGTGIEQFF
TRBV27	-	TRBJ2-3	-	TGTGCCAGCAGTTTAAGGGGTGATACGCAGTATTTT	CASSLRGDTQYF
TRBV2	-	TRBJ1-5	-	TGTGCCAGTCAGAACCTTAGGCACCCGGGAAAGGGGAGCAATCAGCCCCAGCATTTT	CASQNLRHPGKGSNQPQHF
TRBV5-1	-	TRBJ2-2	-	TGCGCCAGCTTCTCCCCCGGGACAACGAACACCGGGGAGCTGTTTTTT	CASFSPGTTNTGELFF
TRBV6-5	-	TRBJ1-1	-	TGTGCCAGCAGTCCCCATTCCCTTAACACTGAAGCTTTCTTT	CASSPHSLNTEAFF
TRBV6-1	-	TRBJ2-7	-	TGTGCCAGCAGTGAACAGGGCCTTCCCTCCTACGAGCAGTACTTC	CASSEQGLPSYEQYF
TRBV7-2	TRBD1	TRBJ2-1	-	TGTGCCAGCAGCCCACAGGGGACAGTGAGCTCCTACAATGAGCAGTTCTTC	CASSPQGTVSSYNEQFF
TRBV28	-	TRBJ2-7	-	TGTGCCAGCAGCTCAAGGGCCGAGCAGTACTTC	CASSSRAEQYF
TRBV18	TRBD2	TRBJ2-1	-	TGTGCCAGCTCACCACCTAGCGGGAGAGGCAATGAGCAGTTCTTC	CASSPPSGRGNEQFF
TRBV4-1	TRBD2	TRBJ2-1	-	TGCGCCAGCAGTGCTAGCGGGGTTAACTACAATGAGCAGTTCTTC	CASSASGVNYNEQFF
TRBV6-6	-	TRBJ2-7	-	TGTGCCAGCAACCTCGGGGGTGGGACCTACGAGCAGTACTTC	CASNLGGGTYEQYF
TRBV9	TRBD1	TRBJ2-5	-	TGTGCCAGCAGCCCACGGACAGGGGGTACGGAGACCCAGTACTTC	CASSPRTGGTETQYF
TRBV5-1	TRBD2	TRBJ2-3	-	TGCGCCAGCAGCTCGACTAGCGGGTATACGCAGTATTTT	CASSSTSGYTQYF
TRBV18	-	TRBJ1-1	once	TGTGCCAGCTCACCACCGCTCAGGGGCACTGAAGCTTTCTTT	CASSPPLRGTEAFF
TRBV6-1	TRBD1	TRBJ2-6	-	TGTGCCAGCAGTGAAGCTCTGGGACAGGCCTGGGGTTATGGGGCCAACGTCCTGACTTTC	CASSEALGQAWGYGANVLTF
TRBV29-1	-	TRBJ1-1	-	TGCAGCGGGGAAGACAGAGGGACCACTGAAGCTTTCTTT	CSGEDRGTTEAFF
TRBV27	TRBD1	TRBJ1-2	-	TGTGCCAGCAGCCTCGGACTCAACAGGGGCAGTTATGGCTACACCTTC	CASSLGLNRGSYGYTF
TRBV5-1	TRBD1	TRBJ2-1	-	TGCGCCAGCAGCTTTAATCCACAGGGGCGTAATGAGCAGTTCTTC	CASSFNPQGRNEQFF
TRBV28	-	TRBJ2-7	-	TGTGCCAGCTCCCTAATCGGCTACGAGCAGTACTTC	CASSLIGYEQYF
TRBV5-1	-	TRBJ1-2	-	TGCGCCAGCAGCTTGAACCTCTATGGCTACACCTTC	CASSLNLYGYTF
TRBV30	TRBD1	TRBJ1-1	once	TGTGCCTGGAGCCTTATACCGGGACAGGGAGGGAAGATGAACACTGAAGCTTTCTTT	CAWSLIPGQGGKMNTEAFF
TRBV10-2	-	TRBJ2-2	-	TGCGCCAGCCGCCGAGGGCAGCAGAACACCGGGGAGCTGTTTTTT	CASRRGQQNTGELFF
TRBV2	-	TRBJ2-1	-	TGTGCCAGCAGTGAAGCGGAGGGGTACAATGAGCAGTTCTTC	CASSEAEGYNEQFF
TRBV7-8	-	TRBJ2-1	few	TGTGCCAGCAGCCCACAGCTTGAGCAGTTCTTC	CASSPQLEQFF
TRBV28	-	TRBJ2-7	-	TGTGCCAGCAGTCCGGGACGGAGCTACGAGCAGTACTTC	CASSPGRSYEQYF
TRBV5-6	-	TRBJ1-2	-	TGTGCCAGCAGCTCGGGGCCCTACAGGGTTAACTATGGCTACACCTTC	CASSSGPYRVNYGYTF
TRBV5-1	-	TRBJ2-5	-	TGCGCCAGCAGCTTGGTGGTGGAAGAGACCCAGTACTTC	CASSLVVEETQYF
TRBV28	TRBD1	TRBJ1-2	-	TGTGCCAGCAGTTTCTCAGGACAGGGGGCGATCGGCTACACCTTC	CASSFSGQGAIGYTF
TRBV12-5	TRBD1	TRBJ2-2	few	TGTGCTAGTGCCCTCGACAGGGGGCAGGGAACCGGGGAGCTGTTTTTT	CASALDRGQGTGELFF
TRBV6-1	TRBD1	TRBJ2-1	-	TGTGCCAGCAGTGGAAGGACAGGGACCACTAGGCCCGATGAGCAGTTCTTC	CASSGRTGTTRPDEQFF
TRBV2	TRBD2	TRBJ2-1	-	TGTGCCAGCGCCAGTTCGAGCGGGAGTAGGGATGAGCAGTTCTTC	CASASSSGSRDEQFF
TRBV7-9	TRBD2	TRBJ2-1	-	TGTGCCAGCAGCTTATTCAGCGGGAGGGCCTATGAGCAGTTCTTC	CASSLFSGRAYEQFF
TRBV28	TRBD1	TRBJ1-5	few	TGTGCCAGCAGTTCAGGGGGCTGGGGTCAGCCCCAGCATTTT	CASSSGGWGQPQHF
TRBV28	-	TRBJ1-2	-	TGTGCCAGCAGTTCTAACCCAGAAACCTATGGCTACACCTTC	CASSSNPETYGYTF
TRBV18	TRBD1	TRBJ2-3	-	TGTGCCAGCTCACAATGGGACAGCCAGACGCAGTATTTT	CASSQWDSQTQYF
TRBV5-1	TRBD1	TRBJ2-3	-	TGCGCCAGCAGCTCGACAGGGTCGGGGACAGATACGCAGTATTTT	CASSSTGSGTDTQYF
TRBV2	TRBD1	TRBJ2-3	-	TGTGCCATCTTGCCCAGGGGGTCTAGCACAGATACGCAGTATTTT	CAILPRGSSTDTQYF